What follows describes a single TCR beta chain. This entry comes from a study of early T cells in non-severe SARS-CoV-2 infection. Across the study: Sequencing targeted bulk RNA from unsorted whole blood, leaving chains unpaired.

J lost 8 bases, V lost 5 bases, and 11 bases had no gene match. This CDR3 is 15 amino acids long. Germline V gene sequence: CDR1 SGHTA, CDR2 FQGTGA. Individual cDNA molecules received unique molecular identifiers. TCRdb itself ran the 5' RACE reads through MiXCR, one entry per CDR3 protein. The data contain about 50,000 distinct CDR3 sequences, 6.2% of them singletons. This material consisted of whole blood, taken at baseline. The chain combines TRBV7-3 with TRBJ2-1; 8 bases are shared with TRBD2. The clonotype was recovered from an adult who was a healthcare worker with PCR-confirmed SARS-CoV-2 infection or an uninfected control (not recorded which). CDR3 DNA: TGTGCCAGCAGCGCCGGGACTAGGGCCACCCATGAGCAGTTCTTC. Its protein product is CASSAGTRATHEQFF.